The 10 T cell receptor beta chains in this list originate from one sample, sequenced in a study of a mutant IDH1 vaccine in newly diagnosed glioma. What these receptors recognize is not known. Method: immunoSEQ multiplex PCR; TCRdb's copy keeps in-frame clones and lacks some. There are tens of thousands of clones in the sample; less than 85% occur only once, and around 20% lies in the top ten. Time point denoted: week 47, end of study. The study gave 300 ug of mutant IDH1 20-mer peptide per vaccine dose, with topical imiquimod. The material sequenced was PBMCs, taken from a glioma patient whose treatment included an IDH1 peptide vaccine. These receptor sequences come from a man in his late teens or twenties with glioma. Some clones in this sample may be carry-over from other donors' samples.

The chain is built from TRBV30 and TRBJ1-1; D perhaps matches TRBD1 (6 bases). The CDR3 consists of 13 residues. Germline V gives CDR1 GTSNPN, CDR2 SVGIG (reference sequence). Trimming stripped 3 bases from V and 3 bases from J, with 11 bases between. The CDR3 nucleotides are TGTGCCTGGAGAAGGGGGGAATACACTGAAGCTTTCTTT. Translation gives CAWRRGEYTEAFF.

The chain recombines TRBV19 with TRBJ1-1; tentatively, D is TRBD1 (5 bases). Trimming took off 5 bases at V and 6 bases at J, with 13 bases between the two ends. Germline V gene lookup returns CDR1 LNHDA and CDR2 SQIVND (reference sequence). The CDR3 sequence is 13 residues long. CDR3 protein: CASSWGSVAEAFF. CDR3 coding DNA: TGTGCCAGTAGTTGGGGGTCGGTAGCTGAAGCTTTCTTT.

The chain recombines TRBV5-1 with TRBJ2-6; D may match TRBD1 or TRBD2 (5 bases each). CDR3 length equals 17 residues. Per germline, CDR1 SGHRS and CDR2 YFSETQ. The ends were cut back, 0 bases at V and 4 bases at J, with 14 bases in the middle. The CDR3 is CASSLGGRDPGANVLTF. The CDR3 DNA follows: TGCGCCAGCAGCTTGGGGGGCCGGGATCCCGGGGCCAACGTCCTGACTTTC. The variable domain in full, with the rest retrieved from reference TRBV5-1 and TRBJ2-6, is KAGVTQTPRYLIKTRGQQVTLSCSPISGHRSVSWYQQTPGQGLQFLFEYFSETQRNKGNFPGRFSGRQFSNSRSEMNVSTLELGDSALYLCASSLGGRDPGANVLTFGAGSRLTVL.

The chain combines TRBV7-2 with TRBJ1-5, with no clear D. Trimming stripped 2 bases from V and 0 bases from J, with 2 bases between. The CDR3 has 13 amino acids. The germline CDR1 and CDR2 sequences are SGHTA and FQGNSA. CDR3 bases: TGTGCCAGCAGCTTATCTAGCAATCAGCCCCAGCATTTT. As protein: CASSLSSNQPQHF.

The chain has TRBV19 and TRBJ1-2; no clear D gene. The CDR3 sequence is 12 residues long. V lost 1 base and J 3 bases, leaving 3 bases between the germline ends. The germline V gene encodes CDR1 LNHDA and CDR2 SQIVND (reference sequence). The DNA for the CDR3 is TGTGCCAGTAGTATAGGCGACTATGGCTACACCTTC. Translating it yields CASSIGDYGYTF.

CDR3 sequence reads: CASSPGLNTEAFF. CDR3 sequence (DNA): TGTGCCAGCTCACCTGGTCTGAACACTGAAGCTTTCTTT. The genes are TRBV18 and TRBJ1-1, with D unresolved. Between the trimmed V and J ends, which lost 3 bases and 0 bases, there was a span of 5 bases. The CDR3 is 13 residues long. Germline V gives CDR1 KGHSH, CDR2 LQKENI.

This clone was seen once. The chain joins TRBV4-1 to TRBJ1-2, with 8 bases matching TRBD1. The CDR3 runs to 15 residues. Per the germline V gene, CDR1 is MGHRA and CDR2 is YSYEKL. The V and J ends lost 7 bases and 8 bases, in that order; junction bases with no gene match: 15. The CDR3 coding sequence is TGCGCCAGCACCCCCCCGGGACAGGTCGTTTCGGGCTACACCTTC. It encodes CASTPPGQVVSGYTF.

The chain uses TRBV19 and TRBJ1-5; TRBD1 aligns across 7 bases. Germline CDR1 and CDR2: LNHDA and SQIVND (reference sequence). J was trimmed by 6 bases and V by 5 bases; bases with no gene match: 7. There are 14 residues in the CDR3. CDR3 DNA: TGTGCCAGTAGTCCGTACAGGGGTTTTCAGCCCCAGCATTTT. Translated: CASSPYRGFQPQHF.

This clone was seen only a few times. This chain connects TRBV5-5 to TRBJ1-2, with TRBD1 identical over 8 bases. CDR1 SGHKS and CDR2 YYEKEE come from the germline V gene (reference sequence). V trimming: 3 bases; J trimming: 8 bases; junction bases outside the gene matches: 12. This CDR3 comprises 15 residues. CDR3 in amino acids: CASSSGQGAREGYTF. CDR3 in DNA: TGTGCCAGCAGCTCAGGACAGGGCGCACGAGAGGGCTACACCTTC.

This chain uses TRBV7-9 with TRBJ1-2, with 7 bases aligning to TRBD1. V gave up 6 bases and J gave up 4 bases; unmatched junction bases: 8. From germline, CDR1 is SEHNR and CDR2 FQNEAQ (reference sequence). This CDR3 comprises 14 residues. CDR3 sequence: CASSYGQESYGYTF. Here the CDR3 DNA reads TGTGCCAGCAGTTACGGACAGGAGTCCTATGGCTACACCTTC.